The subject of this entry is one T cell receptor (beta chain). Its antigen is as yet unknown. The entry originates in a study of cytomegalovirus exposure and HLA in healthy donors. PCR was performed using 60 Vbeta and 13 Jbeta primers. Produced via immunoSEQ multiplex PCR; TCRdb's table is partial and in-frame only. The sample has over 95,000 clones; roughly 80% are singletons. This CDR3 contains 14 residues. Germline V gene lookup returns CDR1 MNHEY and CDR2 SMNVEV (reference sequence). The V end was cut by 5 bases, the J end by 6 bases, with 13 bases between. Broader study findings: One cluster of highly shared sequence variants probably arose as a sequencing artifact.

This receptor was taken from a female donor in good health and CMV-seronegative. The sequenced material came from PBMCs. This chain links TRBV27 with TRBJ2-2; tentatively, D is TRBD1 (6 bases). This CDR3 is CASSAETGPGELFF. The CDR3 DNA reads TGTGCCAGCAGTGCAGAGACAGGCCCCGGGGAGCTGTTTTTT.